Each of the 16 T cell receptor beta chains below was sequenced from the same sample in a study of shared clonotypes between healthy human individuals. Data came from immunoSEQ multiplex PCR; TCRdb stores just in-frame clones and leaves some out. This sample carries around 600,000 clones, about 98% of them seen once, and the ten largest clones take 0.3%. The naive CD8 population came from CD45RO-negative cells selected for CCR7, without terminally differentiated effector memory CD45RA+ cells. Sequencing input: naive CD8+ T cells sorted from blood. Receptor source: a man aged 25 to 40 in good health.

The chain combines TRBV10-3 with TRBJ2-5, with D maybe TRBD2 (6 bases). The CDR3 runs to 15 residues. With 2 bases removed from V and 2 bases from J, the gap between germline ends came to 12 bases. The germline V gene encodes CDR1 ENHRY and CDR2 SYGVKD. This CDR3 is CAISETLGTQETQYF. The DNA of the CDR3 is TGTGCCATCAGTGAGACACTAGGGACTCAAGAGACCCAGTACTTC.

The chain recombines TRBV7-8 with TRBJ2-7; D is perhaps TRBD1 or TRBD2 (5 bases each). Trimming left V 3 bases short and J 0 bases short, with 9 bases between. Germline V gives CDR1 SGHVS, CDR2 FQNEAQ. The CDR3 consists of 14 residues. DNA for the CDR3: TGTGCCAGCAGCTTCGGGGCAAACTCCTACGAGCAGTACTTC. Its translation is CASSFGANSYEQYF.

This CDR3 reads CASSVAWRGSGNTIYF. CDR3 nucleotides: TGTGCCAGCAGCGTAGCTTGGAGAGGGTCTGGAAACACCATATATTTT. The chain employs TRBV9 and TRBJ1-3, with unresolved D. Germline loops: CDR1 SGDLS, CDR2 YYNGEE. This CDR3 has 16 amino acids. Trimming removed 0 bases from V and 1 base from J, with 11 bases in between.

The V gene is TRBV11-2, the J gene TRBJ1-4; D uncertain. The length of the CDR3 is 15 residues. The ends were cut back, 2 bases at V and 0 bases at J, with 7 bases in the middle. Germline loops: CDR1 SGHAT, CDR2 FQNNGV. The CDR3 DNA reads TGTGCCAGCAGCTTATCGGATGCAACTAATGAAAAACTGTTTTTT. Protein product: CASSLSDATNEKLFF.

The chain employs TRBV6-6 and TRBJ2-1, with TRBD2 as a possible D gene (5 bases). The CDR3 totals 14 residues. V dropped 5 bases and J dropped 7 bases, with 15 bases sitting between them. The germline V gene encodes CDR1 MNHNY and CDR2 SVGAGI (reference sequence). The CDR3: CASSSGLTPNEQFF. DNA for the CDR3: TGTGCCAGCAGTAGTGGACTTACCCCTAATGAGCAGTTCTTC.

The chain couples TRBV4-2 to TRBJ2-1; TRBD2 matches at 10 bases. The CDR3 spans 14 residues. CDR1 is LGHNA and CDR2 is YNFKEQ in the germline V gene. After removal of 2 bases from V and 12 bases from J, the junction contained 7 bases not matched to a gene. The CDR3 bases are TGTGCCAGCAGCCAATTTCTAGCGGGAGAACGGCAGTTCTTC. As protein: CASSQFLAGERQFF.

The sample holds one count of this clone. The chain combines TRBV6-5 with TRBJ2-7, with D hard to call. The CDR3 consists of 13 residues. Germline values: CDR1 MNHEY, CDR2 SVGAGI. Between the trimmed V and J ends, which lost 0 bases and 3 bases, there was a span of 6 bases. The CDR3 DNA follows: TGTGCCAGCAGTTACTCGAGTCTCTACGAGCAGTACTTC. Its translation is CASSYSSLYEQYF.

In regard to this clone: Germline is not matched at one junction end, which may reflect a read error. The genes are TRBV19 and TRBJ2-7; D call uncertain. The germline CDR1 and CDR2 sequences are LNHDA and SQIVND (reference sequence). CDR3 length: 13 residues. CDR3 DNA: TGTGCCAGTAGTCTAGATGGGTCCTACGAGCAGTACTTC. Protein: CASSLDGSYEQYF.

This chain links TRBV18 with TRBJ2-1; 10 bases fit TRBD1. Germline V CDR1 and CDR2: KGHSH, LQKENI. The CDR3 extends over 15 amino acids. Trimming cost V 2 bases and J 6 bases; bases outside gene matches: 4. The CDR3 reads CASSPRTGGFNEQFF. The DNA for the CDR3 is TGTGCCAGCTCACCAAGGACAGGGGGGTTCAATGAGCAGTTCTTC.

The chain links TRBV18 to TRBJ2-7; the match to TRBD2 covers 7 bases. The J segment lost 0 bases and the V segment lost 3 bases, leaving 5 bases of the junction unmatched. Germline CDR1 is KGHSH and CDR2 is LQKENI. The CDR3 is made up of 15 amino acids. Written as DNA, the CDR3 is TGTGCCAGCTCACCTCCGGGCGGGAGCTCCTACGAGCAGTACTTC. Protein: CASSPPGGSSYEQYF.

This clone was seen only once. The chain links TRBV30 to TRBJ1-4; possibly TRBD1 for D (6 bases). V was clipped by 3 bases and J by 8 bases, with 16 bases between them. The CDR3 is made up of 14 amino acids. Germline loops: CDR1 GTSNPN, CDR2 SVGIG (reference sequence). CDR3 residues: CAWSHGQSPEKLFF. CDR3 DNA: TGTGCCTGGAGCCACGGACAGTCTCCAGAAAAACTGTTTTTT.

The rearrangement joins TRBV10-3 to TRBJ2-7; D is unresolved. Looked up from germline, CDR1 is ENHRY and CDR2 is SYGVKD. V lost 4 bases and J 3 bases, leaving 10 bases between the germline ends. This CDR3 has 13 residues. The CDR3 protein is CAISGGSNYEQYF. The CDR3 DNA follows: TGTGCCATCAGTGGAGGATCGAACTACGAGCAGTACTTC.

This clone was counted once. The chain recombines TRBV6-4 with TRBJ1-1; a possible D gene is TRBD1 (5 bases). The germline V gene has CDR1 MRHNA and CDR2 SNTAGT. The germline V and J ends were trimmed by 2 bases and 3 bases, with 37 bases remaining between them. This CDR3 contains 23 residues. The CDR3 loop is CASSDEVIEEELTSYQGDTEAFF. In DNA, the CDR3 is TGTGCCAGCAGTGACGAAGTAATAGAAGAAGAGCTTACCTCTTATCAGGGAGACACTGAAGCTTTCTTT.

This sequence joins TRBV4-1 and TRBJ1-1; D remains unclear. CDR1 MGHRA and CDR2 YSYEKL come from the germline V gene. This CDR3 has 15 residues. Trimming removed 1 base at V and 1 base at J, with 10 bases between. CDR3 loop: CASSQVVWPNTEAFF. The CDR3 DNA reads TGCGCCAGCAGCCAAGTGGTTTGGCCGAACACTGAAGCTTTCTTT.

This rearrangement joins TRBV15 to TRBJ2-2, with TRBD1 identical over 8 bases. This CDR3 has 14 residues. The germline V gene encodes CDR1 LNHNV and CDR2 YYDKDF (reference sequence). V was clipped by 6 bases and J by 3 bases; unmatched bases: 3. CDR3 sequence (DNA): TGTGCCACCAGAGCGACAGGGGACACCGGGGAGCTGTTTTTT. This encodes CATRATGDTGELFF.

V is TRBV9 and J is TRBJ2-7, with TRBD2 identical over 9 bases. Trimming at V came to 4 bases and at J to 2 bases, leaving 7 bases not matched to a gene. The CDR3 has 15 residues. Germline V CDR1 and CDR2: SGDLS, YYNGEE. CDR3 nucleotide sequence: TGTGCCAGCAGCCCCGCGGCTAGCGGGACCTACGAGCAGTACTTC. This codes for CASSPAASGTYEQYF. Drawing the rest from reference TRBV9 and TRBJ2-7, the complete variable domain is DSGVTQTPKHLITATGQRVTLRCSPRSGDLSVYWYQQSLDQGLQFLIQYYNGEERAKGNILERFSAQQFPDLHSELNLSSLELGDSALYFCASSPAASGTYEQYFGPGTRLTVT.